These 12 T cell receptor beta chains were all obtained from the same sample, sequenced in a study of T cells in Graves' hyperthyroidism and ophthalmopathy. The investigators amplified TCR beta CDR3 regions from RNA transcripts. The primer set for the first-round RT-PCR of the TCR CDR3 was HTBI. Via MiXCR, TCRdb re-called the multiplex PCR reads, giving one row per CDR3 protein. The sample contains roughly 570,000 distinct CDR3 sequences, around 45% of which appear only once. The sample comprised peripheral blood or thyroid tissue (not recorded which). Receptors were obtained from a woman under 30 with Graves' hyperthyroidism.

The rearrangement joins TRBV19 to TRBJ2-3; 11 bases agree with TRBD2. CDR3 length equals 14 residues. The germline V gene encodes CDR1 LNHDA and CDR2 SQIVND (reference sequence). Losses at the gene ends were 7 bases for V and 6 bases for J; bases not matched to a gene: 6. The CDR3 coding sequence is TGTGCCAGTACCAAGACTAGCGGGGCCGATACGCAGTATTTT. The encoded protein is CASTKTSGADTQYF.

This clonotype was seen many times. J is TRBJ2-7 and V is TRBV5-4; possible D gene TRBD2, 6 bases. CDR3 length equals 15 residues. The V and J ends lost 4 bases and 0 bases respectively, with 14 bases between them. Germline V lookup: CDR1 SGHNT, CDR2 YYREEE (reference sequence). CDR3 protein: CASSRYRDFSYEQYF. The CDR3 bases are TGTGCCAGCAGCAGATACCGGGACTTCTCCTACGAGCAGTACTTC.

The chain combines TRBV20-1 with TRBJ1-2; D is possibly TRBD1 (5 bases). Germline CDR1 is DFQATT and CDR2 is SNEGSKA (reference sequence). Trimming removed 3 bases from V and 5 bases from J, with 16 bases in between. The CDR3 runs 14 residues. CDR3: CSARGGLGAYGYTF. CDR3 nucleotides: TGCAGTGCTAGGGGGGGTTTGGGCGCTTATGGCTACACCTTC.

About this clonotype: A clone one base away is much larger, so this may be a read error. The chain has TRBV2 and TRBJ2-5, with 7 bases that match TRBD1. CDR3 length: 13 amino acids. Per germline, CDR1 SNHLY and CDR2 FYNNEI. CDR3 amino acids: CASGDREYETQYF. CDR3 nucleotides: TGTGCCAGCGGTGACAGGGAGTACGAGACCCAGTACTTC.

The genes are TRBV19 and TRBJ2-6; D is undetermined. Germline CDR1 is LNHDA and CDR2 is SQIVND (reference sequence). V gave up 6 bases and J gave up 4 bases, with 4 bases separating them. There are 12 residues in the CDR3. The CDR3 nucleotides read TGTGCCAGTAGACCGGGGGCCAACGTCCTGACTTTC. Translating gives CASRPGANVLTF.

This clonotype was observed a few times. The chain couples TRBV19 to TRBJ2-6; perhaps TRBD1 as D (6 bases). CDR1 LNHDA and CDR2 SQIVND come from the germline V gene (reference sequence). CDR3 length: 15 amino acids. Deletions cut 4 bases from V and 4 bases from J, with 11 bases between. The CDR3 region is CASSTTGSGANVLTF. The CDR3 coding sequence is TGTGCCAGTAGTACCACAGGGTCCGGGGCCAACGTCCTGACTTTC. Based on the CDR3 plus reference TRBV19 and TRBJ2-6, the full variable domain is DGGITQSPKYLFRKEGQNVTLSCEQNLNHDAMYWYRQDPGQGLRLIYYSQIVNDFQKGDIAEGYSVSREKKESFPLTVTSAQKNPTAFYLCASSTTGSGANVLTFGAGSRLTVL.

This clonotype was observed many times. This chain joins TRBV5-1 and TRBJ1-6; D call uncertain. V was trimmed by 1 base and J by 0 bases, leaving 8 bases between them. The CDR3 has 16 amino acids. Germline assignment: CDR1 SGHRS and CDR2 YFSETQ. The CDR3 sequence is CASSLWQSSYNSPLHF. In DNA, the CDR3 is TGCGCCAGCAGCTTGTGGCAGAGCTCCTATAATTCACCCCTCCACTTT. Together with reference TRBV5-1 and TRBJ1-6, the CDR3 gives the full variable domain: KAGVTQTPRYLIKTRGQQVTLSCSPISGHRSVSWYQQTPGQGLQFLFEYFSETQRNKGNFPGRFSGRQFSNSRSEMNVSTLELGDSALYLCASSLWQSSYNSPLHFGNGTRLTVT.

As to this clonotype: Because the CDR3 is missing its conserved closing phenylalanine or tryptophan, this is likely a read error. The CDR3 DNA reads TGTGCCAGCAGCCCACCGACTAGCGGGGGCCCCTATGGCTACACCCTC. It translates to CASSPPTSGGPYGYTL. The V and J genes are TRBV7-9 and TRBJ1-2; perhaps TRBD1 as D (6 bases). The CDR3 has 16 residues. Germline V gene data show CDR1 as SEHNR and CDR2 as FQNEAQ (reference sequence). V lost 5 bases to trimming and J lost 4 bases, with 20 bases between them.

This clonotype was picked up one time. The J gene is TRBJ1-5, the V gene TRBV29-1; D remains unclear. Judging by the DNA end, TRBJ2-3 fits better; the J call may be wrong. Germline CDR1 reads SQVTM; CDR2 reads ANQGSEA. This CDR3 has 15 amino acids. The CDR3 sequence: CSVEESGGFADTQYF. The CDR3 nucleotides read TGCAGCGTTGAAGAGTCCGGCGGTTTCGCAGATACGCAGTATTTT.

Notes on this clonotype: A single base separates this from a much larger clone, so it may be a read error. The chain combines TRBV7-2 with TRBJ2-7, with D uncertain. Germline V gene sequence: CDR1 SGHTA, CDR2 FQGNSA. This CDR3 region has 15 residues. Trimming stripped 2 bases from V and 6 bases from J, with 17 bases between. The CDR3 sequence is CASSLPSIHSFEQYF. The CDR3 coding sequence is TGTGCCAGCAGCTTACCAAGTATTCATAGCTTCGAGCAGTACTTC.

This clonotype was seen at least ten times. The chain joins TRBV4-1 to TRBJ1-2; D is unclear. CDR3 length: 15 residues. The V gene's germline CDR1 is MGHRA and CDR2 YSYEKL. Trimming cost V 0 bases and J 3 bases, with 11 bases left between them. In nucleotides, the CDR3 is TGCGCCAGCAGCCAAGATGAGGTCAACCACTATGGCTACACCTTC. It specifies CASSQDEVNHYGYTF.

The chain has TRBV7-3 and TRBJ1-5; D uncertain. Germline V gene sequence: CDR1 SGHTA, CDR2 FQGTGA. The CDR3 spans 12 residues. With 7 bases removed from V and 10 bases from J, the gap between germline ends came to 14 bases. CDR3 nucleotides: TGTGCCAGCACGGGCGGCAATTCACCCCAGCATTTT. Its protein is CASTGGNSPQHF.